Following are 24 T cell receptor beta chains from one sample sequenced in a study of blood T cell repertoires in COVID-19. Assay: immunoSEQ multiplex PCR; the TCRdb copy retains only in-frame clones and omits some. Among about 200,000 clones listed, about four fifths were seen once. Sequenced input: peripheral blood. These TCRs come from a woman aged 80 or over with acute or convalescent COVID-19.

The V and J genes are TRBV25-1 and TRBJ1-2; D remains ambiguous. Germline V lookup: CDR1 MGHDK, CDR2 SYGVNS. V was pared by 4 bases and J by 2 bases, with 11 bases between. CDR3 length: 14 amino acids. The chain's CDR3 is CASSAPPGNYGYTF. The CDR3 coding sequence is TGTGCCAGCAGTGCCCCCCCCGGGAACTATGGCTACACCTTC.

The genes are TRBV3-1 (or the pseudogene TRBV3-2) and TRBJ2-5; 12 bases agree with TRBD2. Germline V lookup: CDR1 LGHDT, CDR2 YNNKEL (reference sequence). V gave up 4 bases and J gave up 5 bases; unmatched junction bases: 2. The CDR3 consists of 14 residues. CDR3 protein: CASSLLAGGETQYF. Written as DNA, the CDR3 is TGTGCCAGCAGCCTGCTAGCGGGAGGGGAGACCCAGTACTTC.

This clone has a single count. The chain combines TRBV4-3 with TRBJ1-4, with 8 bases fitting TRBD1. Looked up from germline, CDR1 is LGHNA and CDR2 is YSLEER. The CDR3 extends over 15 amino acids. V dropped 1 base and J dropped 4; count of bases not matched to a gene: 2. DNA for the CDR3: TGCGCCAGCAGCCAAGGGGACAGGAGTAATGAAAAACTGTTTTTT. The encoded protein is CASSQGDRSNEKLFF.

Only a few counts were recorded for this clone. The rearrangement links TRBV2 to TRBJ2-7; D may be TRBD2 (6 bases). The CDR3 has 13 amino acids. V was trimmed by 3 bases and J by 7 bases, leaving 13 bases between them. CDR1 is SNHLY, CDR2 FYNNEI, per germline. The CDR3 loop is CASSDSPGGEQYF. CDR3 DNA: TGTGCCAGCAGTGACTCTCCCGGGGGTGAGCAGTACTTC.

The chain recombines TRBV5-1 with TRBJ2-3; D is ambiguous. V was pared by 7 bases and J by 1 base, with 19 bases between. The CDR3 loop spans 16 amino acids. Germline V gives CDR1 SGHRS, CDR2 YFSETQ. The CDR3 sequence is CASGPGFQEGTDTQYF. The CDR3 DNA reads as TGCGCCAGCGGTCCAGGTTTCCAGGAAGGCACAGATACGCAGTATTTT.

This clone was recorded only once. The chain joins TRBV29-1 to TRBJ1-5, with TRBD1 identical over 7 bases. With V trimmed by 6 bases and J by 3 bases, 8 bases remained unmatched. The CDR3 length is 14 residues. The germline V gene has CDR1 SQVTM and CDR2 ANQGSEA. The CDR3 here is CSVPGTEYNQPQHF. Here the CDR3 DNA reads TGCAGCGTCCCCGGGACAGAGTACAATCAGCCCCAGCATTTT.

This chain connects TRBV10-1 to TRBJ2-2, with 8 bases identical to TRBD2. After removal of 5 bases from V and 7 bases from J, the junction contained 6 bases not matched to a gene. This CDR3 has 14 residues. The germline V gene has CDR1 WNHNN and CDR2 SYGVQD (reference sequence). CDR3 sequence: CASSLSGTGGELFF. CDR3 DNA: TGCGCCAGCAGTCTTAGCGGGACGGGCGGGGAGCTGTTTTTT.

CDR3 DNA: TGTGCCATCAGTGAGTCACCGGGACTAGCGTCCTACAATGAGCAGTTCTTC. Encoded protein: CAISESPGLASYNEQFF. The rearrangement links TRBV10-3 to TRBJ2-1; TRBD2 matches 10 bases. CDR1 is ENHRY and CDR2 is SYGVKD in the germline V gene. The CDR3 is 17 residues long. The V gene end was trimmed by 0 bases and the J gene end by 1 base; junction bases not matched to a gene: 3.

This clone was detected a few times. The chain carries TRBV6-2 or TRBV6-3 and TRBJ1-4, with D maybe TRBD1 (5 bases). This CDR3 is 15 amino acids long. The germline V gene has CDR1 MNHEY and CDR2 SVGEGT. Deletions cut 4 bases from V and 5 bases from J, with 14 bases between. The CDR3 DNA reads TGTGCCAGCAGTTGGGGACTGGGGCGGAATGAAAAACTGTTTTTT. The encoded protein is CASSWGLGRNEKLFF.

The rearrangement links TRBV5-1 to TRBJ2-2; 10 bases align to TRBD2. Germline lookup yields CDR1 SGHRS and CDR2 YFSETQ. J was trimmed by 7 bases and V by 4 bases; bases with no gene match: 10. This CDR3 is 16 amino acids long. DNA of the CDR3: TGCGCCAGCAGCGTATCCGGGACTAGCGAAAACGGGGAGCTGTTTTTT. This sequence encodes CASSVSGTSENGELFF. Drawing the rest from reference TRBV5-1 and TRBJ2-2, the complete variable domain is KAGVTQTPRYLIKTRGQQVTLSCSPISGHRSVSWYQQTPGQGLQFLFEYFSETQRNKGNFPGRFSGRQFSNSRSEMNVSTLELGDSALYLCASSVSGTSENGELFFGEGSRLTVL.

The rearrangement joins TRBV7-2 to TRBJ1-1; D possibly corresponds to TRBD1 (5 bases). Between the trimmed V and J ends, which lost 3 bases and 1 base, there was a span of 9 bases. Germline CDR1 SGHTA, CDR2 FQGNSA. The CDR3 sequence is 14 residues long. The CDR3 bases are TGTGCCAGCAGCTTCCTCGGGGGGAACACTGAAGCTTTCTTT. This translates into CASSFLGGNTEAFF.

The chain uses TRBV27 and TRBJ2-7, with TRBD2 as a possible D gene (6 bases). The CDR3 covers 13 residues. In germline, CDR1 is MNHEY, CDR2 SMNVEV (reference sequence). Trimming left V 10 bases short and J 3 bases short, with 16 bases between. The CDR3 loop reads CATRSAGSYEQYF. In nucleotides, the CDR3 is TGTGCCACTAGGTCCGCGGGGAGCTACGAGCAGTACTTC.

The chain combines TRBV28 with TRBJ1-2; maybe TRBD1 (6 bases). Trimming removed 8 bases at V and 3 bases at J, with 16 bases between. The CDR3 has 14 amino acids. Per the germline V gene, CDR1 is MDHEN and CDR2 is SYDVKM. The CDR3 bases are TGTGCCAGCGGCACTCAGGGGCCCCACTATGGCTACACCTTC. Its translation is CASGTQGPHYGYTF.

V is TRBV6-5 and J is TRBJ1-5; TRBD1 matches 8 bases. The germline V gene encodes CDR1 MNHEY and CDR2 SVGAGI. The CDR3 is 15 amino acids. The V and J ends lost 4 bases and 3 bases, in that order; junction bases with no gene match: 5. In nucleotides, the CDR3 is TGTGCCAGCAGTTCCGGACAGGGAAACAATCAGCCCCAGCATTTT. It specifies CASSSGQGNNQPQHF.

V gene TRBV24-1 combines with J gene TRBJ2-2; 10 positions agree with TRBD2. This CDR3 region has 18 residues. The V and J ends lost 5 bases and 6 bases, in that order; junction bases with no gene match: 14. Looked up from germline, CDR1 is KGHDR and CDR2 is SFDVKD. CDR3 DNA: TGTGCCACCAGTGCGAGTAGCGGGGGGCTTATAGGACCCGGGGAGCTGTTTTTT. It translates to CATSASSGGLIGPGELFF.

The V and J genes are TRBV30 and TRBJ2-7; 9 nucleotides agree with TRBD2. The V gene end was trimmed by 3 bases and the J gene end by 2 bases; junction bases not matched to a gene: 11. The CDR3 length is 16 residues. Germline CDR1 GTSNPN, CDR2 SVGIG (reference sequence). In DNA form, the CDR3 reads TGTGCCTGGAGGGAGCGGAGGACTAGCGACGCCTACGAGCAGTACTTC. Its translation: CAWRERRTSDAYEQYF.

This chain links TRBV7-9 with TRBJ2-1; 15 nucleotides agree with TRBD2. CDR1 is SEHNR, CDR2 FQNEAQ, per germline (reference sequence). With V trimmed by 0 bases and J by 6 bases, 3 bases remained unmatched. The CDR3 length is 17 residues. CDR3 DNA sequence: TGTGCCAGCAGCTTAGCTTGGACTAGCGGGAGGGCCAATGAGCAGTTCTTC. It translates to CASSLAWTSGRANEQFF.

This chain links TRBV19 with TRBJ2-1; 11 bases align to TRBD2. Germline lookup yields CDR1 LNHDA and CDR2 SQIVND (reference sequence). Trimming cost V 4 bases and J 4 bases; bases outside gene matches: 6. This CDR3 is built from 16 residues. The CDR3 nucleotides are TGTGCCAGTAGTAAGCTCCTAGCGGGAGGTTACAATGAGCAGTTCTTC. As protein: CASSKLLAGGYNEQFF. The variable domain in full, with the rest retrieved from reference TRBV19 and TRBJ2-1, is DGGITQSPKYLFRKEGQNVTLSCEQNLNHDAMYWYRQDPGQGLRLIYYSQIVNDFQKGDIAEGYSVSREKKESFPLTVTSAQKNPTAFYLCASSKLLAGGYNEQFFGPGTRLTVL.

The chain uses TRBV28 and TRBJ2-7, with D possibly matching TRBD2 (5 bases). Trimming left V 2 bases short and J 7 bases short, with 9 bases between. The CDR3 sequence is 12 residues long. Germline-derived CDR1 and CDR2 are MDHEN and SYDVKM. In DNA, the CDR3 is TGTGCCAGCAGTTTACCTGGCGGGGAGCAGTACTTC. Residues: CASSLPGGEQYF.

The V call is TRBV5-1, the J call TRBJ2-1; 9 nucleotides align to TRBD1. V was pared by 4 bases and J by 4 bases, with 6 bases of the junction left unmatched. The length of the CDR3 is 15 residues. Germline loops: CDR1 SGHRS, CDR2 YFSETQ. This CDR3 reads CASSPSGQGYNEQFF. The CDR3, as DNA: TGCGCCAGCAGCCCTTCGGGACAGGGATACAATGAGCAGTTCTTC.

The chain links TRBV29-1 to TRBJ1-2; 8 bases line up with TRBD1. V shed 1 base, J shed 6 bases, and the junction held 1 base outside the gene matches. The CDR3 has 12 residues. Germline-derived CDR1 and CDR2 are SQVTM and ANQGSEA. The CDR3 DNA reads TGCAGCGTTGAAGGGACAGGGAATGGCTACACCTTC. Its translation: CSVEGTGNGYTF.

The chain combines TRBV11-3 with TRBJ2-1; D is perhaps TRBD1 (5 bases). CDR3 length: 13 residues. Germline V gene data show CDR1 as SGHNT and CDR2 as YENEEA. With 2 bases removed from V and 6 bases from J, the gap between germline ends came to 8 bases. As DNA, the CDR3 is TGTGCCAGCAGCTTAATAGGGGTCAATGAGCAGTTCTTC. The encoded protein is CASSLIGVNEQFF.

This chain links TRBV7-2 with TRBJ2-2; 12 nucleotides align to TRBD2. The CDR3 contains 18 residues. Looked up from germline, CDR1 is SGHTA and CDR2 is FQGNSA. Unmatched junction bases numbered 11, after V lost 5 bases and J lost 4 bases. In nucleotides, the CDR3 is TGTGCCAGCAGCCAGACGCTAGCGGGGGGGCTCAGCACCGGGGAGCTGTTTTTT. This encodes CASSQTLAGGLSTGELFF.

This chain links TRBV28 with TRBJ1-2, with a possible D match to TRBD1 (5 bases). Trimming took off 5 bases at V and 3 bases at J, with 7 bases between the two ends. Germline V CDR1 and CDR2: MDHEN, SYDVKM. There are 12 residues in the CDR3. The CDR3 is CASSGGDYGYTF. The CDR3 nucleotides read TGTGCCAGCAGTGGGGGGGACTATGGCTACACCTTC.